This paragraph reports one T cell receptor beta chain. It lacks a known antigen. Base qualities are not provided; no much larger clone lies one nucleotide away. Library method: RT-PCR. The instrument was a NextSeq 550. TCRdb cleaned the public reads at Q25 with fastp, built clones with MiXCR and kept in-frame beta chains. Entries that share a CDR3 protein sequence are merged under the most common genes and DNA. Within this sample are about a million distinct CDR3 sequences, with about a sixth of them counted one time only. The ten largest clones capture 5% to 7.5% of the sample. The data are from a study of patients and donors after allogeneic stem cell transplantation (dated by TCRdb to 2018 to 2021). After removal of 4 bases from V and 7 bases from J, the junction retains 7 bases not matched to a gene. Including the terminal cysteine and phenylalanine, the CDR3 comprises 14 residues. Kept here is only the CDR3 DNA, which spans 42 bases and is read in frame from base 1.

This clonotype was obtained from a human donor who was either an allogeneic HSCT recipient or a stem cell or donor lymphocyte infusion donor (not recorded which). It is not recorded whose cells these are; they may come from a transplant donor. Sequencing was done on a sample of blood, either unsorted or a sorted T cell fraction (not recorded which). The chain joins TRBV12-3 or TRBV12-4 to TRBJ1-5, with 7 junctional bases fitting TRBD1. The DNA reads TGTGCCAGCAGTTCGGACAGGATTGACCAGCCCCAGCATTTT. Its translation reads: CASSSDRIDQPQHF.